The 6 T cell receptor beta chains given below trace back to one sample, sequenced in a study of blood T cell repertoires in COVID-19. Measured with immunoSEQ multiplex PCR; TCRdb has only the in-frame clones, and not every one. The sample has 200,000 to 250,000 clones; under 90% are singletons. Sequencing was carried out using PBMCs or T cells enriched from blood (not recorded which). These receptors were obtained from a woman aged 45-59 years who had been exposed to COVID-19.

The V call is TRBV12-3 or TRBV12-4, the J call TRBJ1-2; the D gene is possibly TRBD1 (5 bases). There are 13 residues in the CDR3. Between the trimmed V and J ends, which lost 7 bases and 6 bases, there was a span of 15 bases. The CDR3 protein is CASTPGGWNGYTF. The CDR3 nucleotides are TGTGCCAGCACTCCCGGGGGGTGGAATGGCTACACCTTC.

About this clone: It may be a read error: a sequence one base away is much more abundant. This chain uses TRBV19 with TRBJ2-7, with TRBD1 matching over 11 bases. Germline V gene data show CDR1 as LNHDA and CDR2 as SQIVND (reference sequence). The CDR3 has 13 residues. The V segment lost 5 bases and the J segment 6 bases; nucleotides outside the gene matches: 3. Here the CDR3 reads CASSAGTGGEQYF. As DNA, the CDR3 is TGTGCCAGTAGTGCCGGGACAGGGGGCGAGCAGTACTTC.

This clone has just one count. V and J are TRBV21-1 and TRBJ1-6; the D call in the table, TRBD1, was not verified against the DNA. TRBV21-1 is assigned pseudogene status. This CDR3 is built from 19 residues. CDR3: CASSKVTGHLSSYNSPLHF. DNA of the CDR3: TGTGCCAGCAGCAAAGTGACCGGACACTTATCCTCCTATAATTCACCCCTCCACTTT.

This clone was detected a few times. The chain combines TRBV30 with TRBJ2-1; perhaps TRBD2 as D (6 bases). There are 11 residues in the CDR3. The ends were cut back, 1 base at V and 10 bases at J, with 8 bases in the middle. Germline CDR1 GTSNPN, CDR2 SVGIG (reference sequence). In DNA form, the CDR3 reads TGTGCCTGGAGTGACCGGGGGGAGCAGTTCTTC. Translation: CAWSDRGEQFF.

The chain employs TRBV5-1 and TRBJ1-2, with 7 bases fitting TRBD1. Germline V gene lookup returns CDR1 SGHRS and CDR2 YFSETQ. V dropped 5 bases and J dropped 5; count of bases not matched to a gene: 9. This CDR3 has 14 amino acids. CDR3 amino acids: CASSPSGQQYGYTF. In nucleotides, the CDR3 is TGCGCCAGCAGTCCATCGGGACAGCAATATGGCTACACCTTC.

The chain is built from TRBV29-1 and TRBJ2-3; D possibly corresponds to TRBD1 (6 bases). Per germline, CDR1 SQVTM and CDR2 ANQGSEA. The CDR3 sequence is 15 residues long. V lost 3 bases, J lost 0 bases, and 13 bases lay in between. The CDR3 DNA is TGCAGCGTTGATGGTCGGACAGCCAGCACAGATACGCAGTATTTT. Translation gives CSVDGRTASTDTQYF.